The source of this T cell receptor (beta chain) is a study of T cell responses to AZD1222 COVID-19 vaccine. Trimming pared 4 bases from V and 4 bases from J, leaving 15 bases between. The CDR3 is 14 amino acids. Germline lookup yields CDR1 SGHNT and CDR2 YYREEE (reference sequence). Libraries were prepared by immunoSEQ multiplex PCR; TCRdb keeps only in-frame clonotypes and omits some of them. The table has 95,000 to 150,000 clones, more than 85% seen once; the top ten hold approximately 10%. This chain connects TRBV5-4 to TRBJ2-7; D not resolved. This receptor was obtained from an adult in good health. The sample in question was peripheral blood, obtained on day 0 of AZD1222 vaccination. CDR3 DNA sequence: TGTGCCAGCAGCCCCGGCAGCATGGGTTACGAGCAGTACTTC. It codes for CASSPGSMGYEQYF.